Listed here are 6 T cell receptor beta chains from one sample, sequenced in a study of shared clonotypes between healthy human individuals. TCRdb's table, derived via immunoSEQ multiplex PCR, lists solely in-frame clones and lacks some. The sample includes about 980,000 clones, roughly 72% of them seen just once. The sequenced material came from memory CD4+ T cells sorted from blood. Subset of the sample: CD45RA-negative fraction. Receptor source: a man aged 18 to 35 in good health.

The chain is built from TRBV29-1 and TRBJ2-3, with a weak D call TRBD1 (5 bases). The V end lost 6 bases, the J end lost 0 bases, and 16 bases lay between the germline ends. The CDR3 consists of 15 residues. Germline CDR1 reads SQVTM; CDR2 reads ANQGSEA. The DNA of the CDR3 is TGCAGCGTCCAGAAGGACACGACTAGCACAGATACGCAGTATTTT. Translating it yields CSVQKDTTSTDTQYF.

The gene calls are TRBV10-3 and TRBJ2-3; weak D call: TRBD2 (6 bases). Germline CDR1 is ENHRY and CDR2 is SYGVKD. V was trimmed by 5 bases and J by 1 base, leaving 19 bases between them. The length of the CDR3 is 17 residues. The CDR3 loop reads CAISPLGPGLRTDTQYF. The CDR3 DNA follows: TGTGCCATCAGTCCCCTGGGACCGGGACTCCGCACAGATACGCAGTATTTT.

The CDR3 coding sequence is TGTGCCAGCAGTGCTGACGGTAACTATGGCTACACCTTC. Its protein product is CASSADGNYGYTF. The chain joins TRBV2 to TRBJ1-2; D not certain. The CDR3 covers 13 residues. Germline V CDR1 and CDR2: SNHLY, FYNNEI. The V and J ends lost 4 bases and 1 base respectively, with 7 bases between them.

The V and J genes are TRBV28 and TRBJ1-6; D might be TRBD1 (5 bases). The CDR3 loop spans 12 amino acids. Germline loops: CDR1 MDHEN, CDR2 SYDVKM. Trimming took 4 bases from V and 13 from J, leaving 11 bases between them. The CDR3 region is CASSSSGVPLHF. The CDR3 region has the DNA TGTGCCAGCAGTTCGTCGGGGGTTCCCCTCCACTTT.

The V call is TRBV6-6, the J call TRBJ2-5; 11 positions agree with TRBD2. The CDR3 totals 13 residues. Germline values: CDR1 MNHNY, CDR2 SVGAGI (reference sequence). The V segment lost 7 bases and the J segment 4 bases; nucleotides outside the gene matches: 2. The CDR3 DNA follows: TGTGCCAGCAAAGGACTAGCGGGAGAGACCCAGTACTTC. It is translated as CASKGLAGETQYF.

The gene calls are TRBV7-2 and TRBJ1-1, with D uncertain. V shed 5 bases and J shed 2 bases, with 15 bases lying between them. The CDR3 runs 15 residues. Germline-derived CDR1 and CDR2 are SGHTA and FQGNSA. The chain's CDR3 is CASSPRTISNTEAFF. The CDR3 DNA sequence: TGTGCCAGCAGCCCGAGAACGATCTCAAACACTGAAGCTTTCTTT.